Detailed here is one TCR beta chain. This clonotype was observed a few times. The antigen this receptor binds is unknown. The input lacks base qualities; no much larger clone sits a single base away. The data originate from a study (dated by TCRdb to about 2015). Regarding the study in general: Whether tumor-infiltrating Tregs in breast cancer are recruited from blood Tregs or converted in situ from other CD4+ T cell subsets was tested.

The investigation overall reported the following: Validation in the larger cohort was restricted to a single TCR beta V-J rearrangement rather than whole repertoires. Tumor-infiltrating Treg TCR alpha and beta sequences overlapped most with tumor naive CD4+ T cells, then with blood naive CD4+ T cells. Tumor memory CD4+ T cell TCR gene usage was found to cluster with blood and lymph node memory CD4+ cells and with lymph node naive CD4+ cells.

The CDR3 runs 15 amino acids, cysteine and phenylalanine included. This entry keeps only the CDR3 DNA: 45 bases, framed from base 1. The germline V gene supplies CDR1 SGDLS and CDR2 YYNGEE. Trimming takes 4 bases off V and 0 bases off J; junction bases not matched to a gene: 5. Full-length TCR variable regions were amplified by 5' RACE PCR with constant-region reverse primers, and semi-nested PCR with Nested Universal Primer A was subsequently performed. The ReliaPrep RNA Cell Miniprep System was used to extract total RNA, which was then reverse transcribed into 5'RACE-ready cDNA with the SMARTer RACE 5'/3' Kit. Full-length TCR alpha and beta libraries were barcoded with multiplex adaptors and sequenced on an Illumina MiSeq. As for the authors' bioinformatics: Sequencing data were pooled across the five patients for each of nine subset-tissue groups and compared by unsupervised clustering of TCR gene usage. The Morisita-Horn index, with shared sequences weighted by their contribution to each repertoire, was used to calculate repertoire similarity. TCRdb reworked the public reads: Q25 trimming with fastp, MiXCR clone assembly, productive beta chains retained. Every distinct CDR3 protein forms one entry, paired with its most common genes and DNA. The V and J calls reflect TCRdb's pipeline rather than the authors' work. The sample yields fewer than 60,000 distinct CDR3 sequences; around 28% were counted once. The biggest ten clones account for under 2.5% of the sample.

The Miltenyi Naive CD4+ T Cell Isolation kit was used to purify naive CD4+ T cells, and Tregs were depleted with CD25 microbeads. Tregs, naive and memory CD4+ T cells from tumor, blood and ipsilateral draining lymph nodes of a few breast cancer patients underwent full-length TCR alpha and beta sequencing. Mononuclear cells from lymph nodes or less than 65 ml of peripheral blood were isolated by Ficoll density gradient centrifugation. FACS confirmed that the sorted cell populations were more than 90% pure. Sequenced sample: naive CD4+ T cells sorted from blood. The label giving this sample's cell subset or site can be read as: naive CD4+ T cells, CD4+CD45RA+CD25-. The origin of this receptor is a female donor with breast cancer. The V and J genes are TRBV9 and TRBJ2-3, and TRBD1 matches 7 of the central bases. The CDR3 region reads CASSTGTVSTDTQYF. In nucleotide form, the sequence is TGTGCCAGCAGCACCGGGACAGTTAGCACAGATACGCAGTATTTT.